The clone carrying this TCR gamma chain has ten or more counts. Its antigen is currently unknown. These data originate in a study of gamma delta lymphoproliferative disorders and STAT genes. About the study: At least 50 ng of genomic DNA went into each LymphoTrack Dx TCRG Assay library. Delta libraries were made per EuroClonality-NGS working group procedure.

TCRdb re-called the multiplex PCR reads with CATT. The sample has 1,300 or so gamma-chain clones; 7% to 9.5% are singletons. Regarding the study as a whole: Delta repertoires did not separate groups, but patient gamma repertoires clustered apart.

The receptor sequences were amplified from genomic DNA of peripheral blood mononuclear cells. Patients who were sequenced were a median roughly 67 years old. V shed 5 bases, J shed 10 bases, and the junction held 5 bases outside the gene matches. The germline V gene has CDR1 GITISATS and CDR2 ISYDGTV (reference sequence). This CDR3 contains 10 residues. The origin of this receptor is a human donor with gamma-delta T-cell large granular lymphocyte leukemia. This chain links TRGV9 with TRGJ1 or TRGJ2. No J segment appears in TCRdb, so it was assigned here by matching the sequence to germline. The material sequenced was blood. The CDR3: CALWGPKKLF. For the CDR3, the DNA is TGTGCCTTGTGGGGTCCCAAGAAACTCTTT.